One sample yielded the 4 T cell receptor beta chains listed below, sequenced in a study of T cell responses to AZD1222 COVID-19 vaccine. Some clones are missing from TCRdb's copy, which holds only in-frame ones; the method was immunoSEQ multiplex PCR. Of about 140,000 clones listed, 80% to 90% are singletons. Sequenced here: peripheral blood, sampled on day 0 of AZD1222 vaccination. The receptors come from an adult in good health.

This clone showed up just once. The rearrangement uses TRBV10-2 and TRBJ1-1; no clear D gene. The CDR3 is made up of 13 amino acids. Trimming took off 8 bases at V and 4 bases at J, with 14 bases between the two ends. Germline CDR1 is WSHSY and CDR2 is SAAADI. The CDR3 nucleotides read TGCGCCAGCGCGAGGCGGGGTTCCACTGAAGCTTTCTTT. Protein: CASARRGSTEAFF.

This clone was counted a few times. The chain couples TRBV5-1 to TRBJ1-4, with TRBD1 identical over 10 bases. V shed 3 bases and J 1 base; nucleotides not matched to a gene: 9. Germline V gene sequence: CDR1 SGHRS, CDR2 YFSETQ. The CDR3 contains 18 residues. For the CDR3, the DNA is TGCGCCAGCAGCTCGGGACAGGGGATCACTGGAACTAATGAAAAACTGTTTTTT. It is translated as CASSSGQGITGTNEKLFF.

The chain recombines TRBV10-2 with TRBJ2-5; either TRBD1 or TRBD2 may supply D (6 bases each). Germline V gene data show CDR1 as WSHSY and CDR2 as SAAADI. V gave up 7 bases and J gave up 0 bases, with 18 bases separating them. The CDR3 is made up of 16 amino acids. CDR3 sequence reads: CASTWAQGRYQETQYF. The CDR3 DNA follows: TGCGCCAGCACCTGGGCCCAGGGGAGGTACCAAGAGACCCAGTACTTC.

Only a few counts were recorded for this clone. This chain uses TRBV5-1 with TRBJ2-2, with unresolved D. V lost 1 base to trimming and J lost 6 bases, with 13 bases between them. Germline V gene lookup returns CDR1 SGHRS and CDR2 YFSETQ. This CDR3 spans 15 amino acids. CDR3 region: CASSLQGSAAGELFF. In nucleotides, the CDR3 is TGCGCCAGCAGCTTGCAAGGCAGTGCAGCCGGGGAGCTGTTTTTT.